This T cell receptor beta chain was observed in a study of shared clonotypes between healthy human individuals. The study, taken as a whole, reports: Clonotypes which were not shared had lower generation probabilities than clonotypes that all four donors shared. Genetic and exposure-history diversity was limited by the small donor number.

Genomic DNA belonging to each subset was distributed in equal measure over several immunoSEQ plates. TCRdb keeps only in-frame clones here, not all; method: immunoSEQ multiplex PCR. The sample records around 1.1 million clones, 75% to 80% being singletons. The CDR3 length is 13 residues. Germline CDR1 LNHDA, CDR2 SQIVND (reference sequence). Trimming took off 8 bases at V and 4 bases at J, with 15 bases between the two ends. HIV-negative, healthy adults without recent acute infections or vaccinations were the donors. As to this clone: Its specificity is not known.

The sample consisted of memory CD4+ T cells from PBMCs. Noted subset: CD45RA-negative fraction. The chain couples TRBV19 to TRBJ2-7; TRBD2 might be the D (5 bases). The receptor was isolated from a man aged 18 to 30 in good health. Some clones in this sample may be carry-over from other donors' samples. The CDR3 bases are TGTGCCAGTTTCGCAACCAGAGGGTACGAGCAGTACTTC. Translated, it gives CASFATRGYEQYF.